This T cell receptor (beta chain) came from a study of patients and donors after allogeneic stem cell transplantation. TCRdb independently ran MiXCR on the RT-PCR reads; one entry per CDR3 protein. The sample lists about 230,000 distinct CDR3 sequences, 13% to 15% occurring once. The CDR3 spans 9 residues. Germline V gives CDR1 DFQATT, CDR2 SNEGSKA (reference sequence). Between the trimmed V and J ends, which lost 7 bases and 15 bases, there was a span of 13 bases. Sequencing was done on a sample of blood, either unsorted or a sorted T cell fraction (not recorded which). The sequence derives from a human donor who was either an allogeneic HSCT recipient or a stem cell or donor lymphocyte infusion donor (not recorded which). It is not recorded whose cells these are; they may come from a transplant donor. This chain joins TRBV20-1 and TRBJ2-1; D is perhaps TRBD2 (6 bases). DNA of the CDR3: TGCAGTGGAAGACTAGTTCGGTTCTTC. Encoded protein: CSGRLVRFF.